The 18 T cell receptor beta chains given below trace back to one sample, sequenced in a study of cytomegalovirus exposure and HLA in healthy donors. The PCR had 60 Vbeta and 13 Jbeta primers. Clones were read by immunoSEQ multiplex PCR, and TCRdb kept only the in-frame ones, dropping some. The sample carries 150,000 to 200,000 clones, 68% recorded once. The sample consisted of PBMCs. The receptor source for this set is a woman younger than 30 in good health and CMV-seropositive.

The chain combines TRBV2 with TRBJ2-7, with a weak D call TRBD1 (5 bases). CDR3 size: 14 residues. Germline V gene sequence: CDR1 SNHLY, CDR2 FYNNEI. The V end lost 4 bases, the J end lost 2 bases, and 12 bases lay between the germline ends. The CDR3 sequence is CASSVYRQTYEQYF. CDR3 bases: TGTGCCAGCAGTGTGTACAGGCAAACCTACGAGCAGTACTTC.

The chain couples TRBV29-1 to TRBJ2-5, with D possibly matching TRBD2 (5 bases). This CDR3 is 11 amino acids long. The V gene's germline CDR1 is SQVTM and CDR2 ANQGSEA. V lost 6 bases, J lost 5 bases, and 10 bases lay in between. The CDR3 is CSVHTGETQYF. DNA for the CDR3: TGCAGCGTCCACACGGGGGAGACCCAGTACTTC.

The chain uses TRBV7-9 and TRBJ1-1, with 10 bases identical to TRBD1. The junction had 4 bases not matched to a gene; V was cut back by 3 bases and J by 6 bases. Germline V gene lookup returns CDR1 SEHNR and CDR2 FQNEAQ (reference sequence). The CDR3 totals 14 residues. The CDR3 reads CASSFGDRGAEAFF. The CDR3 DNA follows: TGTGCCAGCAGCTTTGGGGACAGGGGAGCTGAAGCTTTCTTT.

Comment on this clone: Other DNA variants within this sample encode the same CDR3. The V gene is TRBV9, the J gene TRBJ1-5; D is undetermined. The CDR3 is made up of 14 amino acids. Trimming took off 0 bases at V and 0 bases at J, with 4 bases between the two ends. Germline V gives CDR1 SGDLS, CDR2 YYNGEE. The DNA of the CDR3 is TGTGCCAGCAGCGTAGGTTATAGCAATCAGCCCCAGCATTTT. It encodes CASSVGYSNQPQHF.

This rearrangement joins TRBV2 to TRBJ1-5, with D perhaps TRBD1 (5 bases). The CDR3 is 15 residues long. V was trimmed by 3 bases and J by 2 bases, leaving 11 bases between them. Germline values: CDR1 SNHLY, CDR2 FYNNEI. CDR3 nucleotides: TGTGCCAGCAGTGAGGCAGGGTTGGGCAATCAGCCCCAGCATTTT. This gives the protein CASSEAGLGNQPQHF.

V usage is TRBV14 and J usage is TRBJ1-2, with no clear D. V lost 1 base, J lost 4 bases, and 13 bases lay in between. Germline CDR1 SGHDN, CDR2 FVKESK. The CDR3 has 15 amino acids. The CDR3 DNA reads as TGTGCCAGCAGCCAAGCGCAGCCCCGAGGCTATGGCTACACCTTC. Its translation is CASSQAQPRGYGYTF. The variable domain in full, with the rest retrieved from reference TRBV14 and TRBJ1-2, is EAGVTQFPSHSVIEKGQTVTLRCDPISGHDNLYWYRRVMGKEIKFLLHFVKESKQDESGMPNNRFLAERTGGTYSTLKVQPAELEDSGVYFCASSQAQPRGYGYTFGSGTRLTVV.

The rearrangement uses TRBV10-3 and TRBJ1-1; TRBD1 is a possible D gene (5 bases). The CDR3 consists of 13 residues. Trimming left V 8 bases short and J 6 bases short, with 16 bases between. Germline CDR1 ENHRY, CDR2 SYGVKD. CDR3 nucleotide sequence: TGTGCCATCCGTCGGGGGGTCCGGGCTGAAGCTTTCTTT. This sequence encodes CAIRRGVRAEAFF.

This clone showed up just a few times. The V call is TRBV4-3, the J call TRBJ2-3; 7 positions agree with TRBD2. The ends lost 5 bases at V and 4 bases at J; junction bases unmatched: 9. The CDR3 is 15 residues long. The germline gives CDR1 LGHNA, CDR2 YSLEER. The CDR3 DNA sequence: TGCGCCAGCAGCGCATCCTGGGGGGGGTCAGATACGCAGTATTTT. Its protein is CASSASWGGSDTQYF.

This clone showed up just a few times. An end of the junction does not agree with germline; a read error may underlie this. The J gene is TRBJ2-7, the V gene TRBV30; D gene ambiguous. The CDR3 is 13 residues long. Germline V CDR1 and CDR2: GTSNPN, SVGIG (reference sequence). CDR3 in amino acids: CAWSRRLPYAQYF. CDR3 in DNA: TGTGCCTGGAGTCGGCGGCTACCCTACGCGCAGTACTTC.

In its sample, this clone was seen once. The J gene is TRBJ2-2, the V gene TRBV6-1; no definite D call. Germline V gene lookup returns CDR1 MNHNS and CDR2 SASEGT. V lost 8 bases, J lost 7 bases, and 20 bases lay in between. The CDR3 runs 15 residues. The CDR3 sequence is CASSTDPGLIGELFF. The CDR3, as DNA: TGTGCCAGCTCGACTGACCCGGGTCTTATCGGGGAGCTGTTTTTT.

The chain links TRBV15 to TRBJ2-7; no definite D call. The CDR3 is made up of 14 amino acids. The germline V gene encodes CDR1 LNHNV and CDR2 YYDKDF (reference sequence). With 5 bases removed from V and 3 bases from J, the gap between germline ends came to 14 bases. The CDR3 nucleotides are TGTGCCACCAGCGAAGGATTCGACAACTACGAGCAGTACTTC. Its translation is CATSEGFDNYEQYF.

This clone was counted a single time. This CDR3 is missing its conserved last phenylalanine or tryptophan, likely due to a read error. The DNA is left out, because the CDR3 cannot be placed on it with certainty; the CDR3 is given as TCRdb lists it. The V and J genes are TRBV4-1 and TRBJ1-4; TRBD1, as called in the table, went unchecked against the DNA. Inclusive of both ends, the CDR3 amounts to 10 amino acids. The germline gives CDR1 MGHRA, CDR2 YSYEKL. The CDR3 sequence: CAHFGTGGVD.

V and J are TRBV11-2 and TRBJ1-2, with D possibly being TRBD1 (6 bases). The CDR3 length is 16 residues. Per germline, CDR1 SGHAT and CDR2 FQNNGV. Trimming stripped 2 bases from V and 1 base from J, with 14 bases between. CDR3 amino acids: CASSLSLGQRNYGYTF. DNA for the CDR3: TGTGCCAGCAGCTTAAGCTTAGGACAGCGTAACTATGGCTACACCTTC.

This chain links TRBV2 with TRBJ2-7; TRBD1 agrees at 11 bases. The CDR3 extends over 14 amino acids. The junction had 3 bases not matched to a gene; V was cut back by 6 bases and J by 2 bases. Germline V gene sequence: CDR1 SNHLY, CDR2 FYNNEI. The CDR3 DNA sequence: TGTGCCAGCAGAGGGACAGGGGGAACCTACGAGCAGTACTTC. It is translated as CASRGTGGTYEQYF. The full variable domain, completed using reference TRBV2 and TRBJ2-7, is EPEVTQTPSHQVTQMGQEVILRCVPISNHLYFYWYRQILGQKVEFLVSFYNNEISEKSEIFDDQFSVERPDGSNFTLKIRSTKLEDSAMYFCASRGTGGTYEQYFGPGTRLTVT.

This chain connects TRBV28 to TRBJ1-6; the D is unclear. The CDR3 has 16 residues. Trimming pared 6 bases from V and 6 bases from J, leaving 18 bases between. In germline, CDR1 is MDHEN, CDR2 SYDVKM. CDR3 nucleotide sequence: TGTGCCAGCAGCCCCCGGGAGGCCCGACCTAATTCACCCCTCCACTTT. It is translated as CASSPREARPNSPLHF.

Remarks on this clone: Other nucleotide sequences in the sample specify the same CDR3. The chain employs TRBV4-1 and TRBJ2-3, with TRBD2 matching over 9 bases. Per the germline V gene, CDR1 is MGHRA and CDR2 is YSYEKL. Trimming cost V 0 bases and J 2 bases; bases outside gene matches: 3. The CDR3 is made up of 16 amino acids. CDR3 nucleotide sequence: TGCGCCAGCAGCCAAGAAGGGACTAGCCACACAGATACGCAGTATTTT. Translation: CASSQEGTSHTDTQYF.

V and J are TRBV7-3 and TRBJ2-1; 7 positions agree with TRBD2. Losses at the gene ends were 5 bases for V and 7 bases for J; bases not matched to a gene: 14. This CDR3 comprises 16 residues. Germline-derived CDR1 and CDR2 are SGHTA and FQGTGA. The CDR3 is CASSPGGRGEGNEQFF. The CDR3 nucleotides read TGTGCCAGCAGCCCTGGGGGACGCGGGGAGGGGAATGAGCAGTTCTTC.

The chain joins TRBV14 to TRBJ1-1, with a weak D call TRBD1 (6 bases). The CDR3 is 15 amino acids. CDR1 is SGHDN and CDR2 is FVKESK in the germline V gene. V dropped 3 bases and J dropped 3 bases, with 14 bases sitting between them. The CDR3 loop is CASSQGLQGDTEAFF. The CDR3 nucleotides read TGTGCCAGCAGCCAGGGATTACAGGGTGACACTGAAGCTTTCTTT.